The 28 T cell receptor beta chains given below trace back to one sample, sequenced in a study of T cell responses to AZD1222 COVID-19 vaccine. Some clones are missing from TCRdb's copy, which holds only in-frame ones; the method was immunoSEQ multiplex PCR. The data show 150,000 to 200,000 clones, around 90% seen once. Material: peripheral blood, obtained 28 days after the second dose of the MenACWY control vaccine. All receptors come from an adult who received the MenACWY meningococcal vaccine as a control.

This CDR3 reads CASSTRLAGGLSSYNEQFF. Written as DNA, the CDR3 is TGTGCCAGCTCAACCCGACTAGCGGGAGGGCTTAGCTCCTACAATGAGCAGTTCTTC. The rearrangement uses TRBV18 and TRBJ2-1; TRBD2 matches at 14 bases. The CDR3 totals 19 residues. The J segment lost 0 bases and the V segment lost 5 bases, leaving 9 bases of the junction unmatched. Looked up from germline, CDR1 is KGHSH and CDR2 is LQKENI.

J is TRBJ1-2 and V is TRBV24-1, with 11 positions matching TRBD1. After removal of 4 bases from V and 5 bases from J, the junction contained 5 bases not matched to a gene. This CDR3 is built from 15 residues. Per the germline V gene, CDR1 is KGHDR and CDR2 is SFDVKD. The DNA of the CDR3 is TGTGCCACCAGTGAGACCGGGACAGGGGGTTATGGCTACACCTTC. This encodes CATSETGTGGYGYTF.

J is TRBJ1-3 and V is TRBV7-9, with D unclear. The CDR3 sequence is 16 residues long. Looked up from germline, CDR1 is SEHNR and CDR2 is FQNEAQ (reference sequence). Trimming shortened V by 1 base and J by 0 bases, and 10 bases separated the two germline ends. CDR3 loop: CASSLGSQASGNTIYF. The CDR3 coding sequence is TGTGCCAGCAGCTTAGGAAGTCAGGCCTCTGGAAACACCATATATTTT.

J is TRBJ2-1 and V is TRBV27; 7 nucleotides line up with TRBD2. Germline V gives CDR1 MNHEY, CDR2 SMNVEV (reference sequence). V shed 6 bases and J 7 bases; nucleotides not matched to a gene: 15. The CDR3 length is 16 residues. CDR3 in DNA: TGTGCCAGCAGCCGGGAGGCGGGACGGGTAATAAATGAGCAGTTCTTC. This translates into CASSREAGRVINEQFF.

The chain carries TRBV4-2 and TRBJ1-2; 7 nucleotides line up with TRBD1. The germline CDR1 and CDR2 sequences are LGHNA and YNFKEQ. J gave up 2 bases and V 0 bases, and 9 bases lay outside the gene matches. The CDR3 is made up of 17 amino acids. The CDR3 region has the DNA TGTGCCAGCAGCCAAGACCCAGGACAGGCCTACAACTATGGCTACACCTTC. Translated, it gives CASSQDPGQAYNYGYTF.

V and J are TRBV9 and TRBJ2-1; D perhaps matches TRBD2 (6 bases). Trimming shortened V by 4 bases and J by 7 bases, and 21 bases separated the two germline ends. Germline loops: CDR1 SGDLS, CDR2 YYNGEE. The CDR3 extends over 16 amino acids. CDR3 amino acids: CASSPQNLALVNEQFF. In DNA, the CDR3 is TGTGCCAGCAGCCCCCAGAACCTAGCGTTGGTAAATGAGCAGTTCTTC.

The rearrangement uses TRBV5-1 and TRBJ2-1; 14 bases match TRBD2. The V segment lost 3 bases and the J segment 2 bases; nucleotides outside the gene matches: 10. From germline, CDR1 is SGHRS and CDR2 YFSETQ. There are 19 residues in the CDR3. CDR3 in DNA: TGCGCCAGCAGCTCAACTGGGACTAGCGGGAGAATGGCCTACAATGAGCAGTTCTTC. Amino acids: CASSSTGTSGRMAYNEQFF.

The chain joins TRBV30 to TRBJ1-1; D gene ambiguous. Germline V gene lookup returns CDR1 GTSNPN and CDR2 SVGIG (reference sequence). V was pared by 1 base and J by 2 bases, with 5 bases between. The CDR3 covers 12 residues. CDR3: CAWSGTNTEAFF. Here the CDR3 DNA reads TGTGCCTGGAGTGGGACCAACACTGAAGCTTTCTTT.

The gene calls are TRBV7-9 and TRBJ2-7; D is ambiguous. The CDR3 runs to 16 residues. Germline V gene data show CDR1 as SEHNR and CDR2 as FQNEAQ (reference sequence). V was cut by 5 bases and J by 1 base, with 18 bases left in between. CDR3: CASSHSLQVVSYEQYF. The CDR3 DNA follows: TGTGCCAGCAGCCACTCCCTGCAGGTCGTATCCTACGAGCAGTACTTC.

V usage is TRBV10-3 and J usage is TRBJ1-5; D ambiguous. V dropped 3 bases and J dropped 3 bases, with 6 bases sitting between them. There are 13 residues in the CDR3. The germline V gene encodes CDR1 ENHRY and CDR2 SYGVKD. Here the CDR3 reads CAISDRDNQPQHF. The CDR3 region has the DNA TGTGCCATCAGTGATAGAGACAATCAGCCCCAGCATTTT.

The rearrangement links TRBV28 to TRBJ1-5; D is unclear. The CDR3 spans 13 residues. Trimming took off 6 bases at V and 5 bases at J, with 11 bases between the two ends. CDR1 is MDHEN and CDR2 is SYDVKM in the germline V gene. The CDR3 DNA is TGTGCCAGCAGCCTACGGTCCGATCAGCCCCAGCATTTT. This encodes CASSLRSDQPQHF. The complete variable domain, with remaining parts taken from reference TRBV28 and TRBJ1-5, reads DVKVTQSSRYLVKRTGEKVFLECVQDMDHENMFWYRQDPGLGLRLIYFSYDVKMKEKGDIPEGYSVSREKKERFSLILESASTNQTSMYLCASSLRSDQPQHFGDGTRLSIL.

V gene TRBV4-2 combines with J gene TRBJ2-5, with no clear D. V was pared by 6 bases and J by 5 bases, with 19 bases between. Germline V gene lookup returns CDR1 LGHNA and CDR2 YNFKEQ. The CDR3 has 15 amino acids. The chain's CDR3 is CASSPIMQREETQYF. For the CDR3, the DNA is TGTGCCAGCAGTCCTATAATGCAGAGAGAGGAGACCCAGTACTTC.

The V gene is TRBV5-1, the J gene TRBJ2-7; D unclear. Germline V CDR1 and CDR2: SGHRS, YFSETQ. The CDR3 has 14 residues. V lost 0 bases and J lost 3, with 10 bases in between. The CDR3 sequence: CASSLVSSGYEQYF. Written as DNA, the CDR3 is TGCGCCAGCAGCTTGGTATCGTCGGGCTACGAGCAGTACTTC.

The chain has TRBV3-1 (or the pseudogene TRBV3-2) and TRBJ1-5; possible D gene TRBD1, 5 bases. V lost 4 bases and J 7 bases, leaving 14 bases between the germline ends. This CDR3 comprises 14 residues. Looked up from germline, CDR1 is LGHDT and CDR2 is YNNKEL (reference sequence). Here the CDR3 DNA reads TGTGCCAGCAGCCTAGGCAGGGTTGGGCAGCCCCAGCATTTT. Its translation is CASSLGRVGQPQHF.

The gene calls are TRBV29-1 and TRBJ2-1, with no clear D. V was cut by 7 bases and J by 8 bases, with 3 bases left in between. CDR1 and CDR2 (germline): SQVTM, ANQGSEA. This CDR3 has 8 amino acids. CDR3 loop: CSGDEQFF. CDR3 bases: TGCAGCGGGGATGAGCAGTTCTTC.

This chain joins TRBV19 and TRBJ2-1; TRBD2 agrees at 10 bases. Trimming took 7 bases from V and 0 from J; bases not matched to a gene: 9. The V gene's germline CDR1 is LNHDA and CDR2 SQIVND (reference sequence). The CDR3 length is 17 residues. The CDR3 sequence is CASTSTSGSSSYNEQFF. DNA of the CDR3: TGTGCCAGTACCTCGACTAGCGGGTCTAGCTCCTACAATGAGCAGTTCTTC.

The chain recombines TRBV5-8 with TRBJ1-6, with D tentatively TRBD1 (5 bases). This CDR3 is built from 15 residues. Trimming took off 5 bases at V and 3 bases at J, with 12 bases between the two ends. The germline CDR1 and CDR2 sequences are SGHTS and YDEGEE. The CDR3 sequence: CASSSRDGYNSPLHF. The CDR3, as DNA: TGTGCCAGCAGTTCGCGGGACGGCTATAATTCACCCCTCCACTTT.

The genes are TRBV9 and TRBJ1-6; D is unclear. The CDR3 covers 12 residues. V was clipped by 0 bases and J by 13 bases, with 8 bases between them. Germline V gene sequence: CDR1 SGDLS, CDR2 YYNGEE. As DNA, the CDR3 is TGTGCCAGCAGCGTAGAGCATCCCCCCCTCCACTTT. Translating gives CASSVEHPPLHF.

This chain links TRBV3-1 (or the pseudogene TRBV3-2) with TRBJ2-1; 7 positions match TRBD2. This CDR3 contains 16 residues. V lost 0 bases to trimming and J lost 5 bases; unmatched junction nucleotides: 7. In germline, CDR1 is LGHDT, CDR2 YNNKEL (reference sequence). The CDR3 nucleotides are TGTGCCAGCAGCCAAGATATAGCGGGCCCCCACAATGAGCAGTTCTTC. The encoded protein is CASSQDIAGPHNEQFF.

CDR3 sequence (DNA): TGTGCCAGCAGTGGACAGGAAGGGACTGAAGCTTTCTTT. Translating it yields CASSGQEGTEAFF. J is TRBJ1-1 and V is TRBV6-4; D possibly corresponds to TRBD1 (6 bases). The germline V and J ends were trimmed by 4 bases and 5 bases, with 11 bases remaining between them. CDR3 size: 13 residues. In germline, CDR1 is MRHNA, CDR2 SNTAGT.

This rearrangement joins TRBV2 to TRBJ1-4; D remains ambiguous. In germline, CDR1 is SNHLY, CDR2 FYNNEI. V gave up 4 bases and J gave up 6 bases, with 12 bases separating them. This CDR3 contains 14 residues. The CDR3 nucleotides read TGTGCCAGCAGTGGAGGCAGATCAGATGAAAAACTGTTTTTT. Its protein is CASSGGRSDEKLFF.

DNA of the CDR3: TGTGCCAGCACCCCCCCCTTTTGGGACGGAGGTTCTTACGAGCAGTACTTC. Translating gives CASTPPFWDGGSYEQYF. This rearrangement joins TRBV28 to TRBJ2-7, with D perhaps assigned TRBD1 or TRBD2 (5 bases each). Germline V gene data show CDR1 as MDHEN and CDR2 as SYDVKM. Trimming shortened V by 7 bases and J by 4 bases, and 26 bases separated the two germline ends. This CDR3 is built from 17 residues.

The table lists this clone with a few counts. This chain connects TRBV14 to TRBJ2-7, with 11 bases lining up with TRBD2. CDR1 and CDR2 (germline): SGHDN, FVKESK. V was clipped by 2 bases and J by 4 bases; unmatched bases: 1. CDR3 length equals 14 residues. The CDR3 nucleotides are TGTGCCAGCAGCCAAACTAGCGGGAGTTACGAGCAGTACTTC. Amino acids: CASSQTSGSYEQYF.

This CDR3 reads CASSSGQYYGYTF. The CDR3 bases are TGTGCCAGCAGTTCAGGACAGTACTATGGCTACACCTTC. This chain connects TRBV6-5 to TRBJ1-2, with TRBD1 as a possible D gene (6 bases). The V gene lost 4 bases and the J gene lost 3 bases, with 9 bases spanning the gap. There are 13 residues in the CDR3. CDR1 and CDR2 from the germline V gene are MNHEY and SVGAGI.

The chain carries TRBV5-1 and TRBJ1-1; 7 positions agree with TRBD1. This CDR3 spans 14 amino acids. The V gene's germline CDR1 is SGHRS and CDR2 YFSETQ. The trim removed 4 bases at V and 1 base at J, leaving 4 bases unmatched. This CDR3 is CASSTGQQNTEAFF. The CDR3 DNA is TGCGCCAGCAGCACGGGACAGCAGAACACTGAAGCTTTCTTT.

The rearrangement links TRBV7-3 to TRBJ2-2; a possible D gene is TRBD2 (5 bases). Germline V CDR1 and CDR2: SGHTA, FQGTGA. The CDR3 has 16 residues. V was shortened by 5 bases and J by 6 bases, with 19 bases between the two germline ends. CDR3 in amino acids: CASSPNPLAVAGELFF. Written as DNA, the CDR3 is TGTGCCAGCAGCCCAAACCCGCTAGCAGTGGCCGGGGAGCTGTTTTTT.

The V call is TRBV11-2, the J call TRBJ2-7, with D possibly called TRBD1 or TRBD2 (6 bases each). Trimming cost V 7 bases and J 4 bases, with 20 bases left between them. Per the germline V gene, CDR1 is SGHAT and CDR2 is FQNNGV. This CDR3 spans 15 amino acids. The CDR3 reads CASIRGLGVVYEQYF. In DNA form, the CDR3 reads TGTGCCAGCATCCGGGGGCTAGGGGTAGTTTACGAGCAGTACTTC.

The chain links TRBV29-1 to TRBJ2-5, with TRBD2 matching 13 bases. Losses at the gene ends were 3 bases for V and 5 bases for J; bases not matched to a gene: 6. The CDR3 is made up of 15 amino acids. The germline gives CDR1 SQVTM, CDR2 ANQGSEA. CDR3: CSVDGGLAGWETQYF. CDR3 coding DNA: TGCAGCGTTGATGGGGGACTAGCGGGATGGGAGACCCAGTACTTC.